The clone carrying this T cell receptor (beta chain) was observed a few times. The data were obtained in a study of post-analysis software for immune sequencing data. Built from TCR beta cDNA, the libraries had unique molecular identifiers in them. Each CDR3 protein gets one entry after TCRdb re-called the PCR reads with MiXCR. The repertoire includes fewer than 900,000 distinct CDR3 sequences, just over 45% of them detected once, and roughly 4.9% sits in the top ten. This TCR was sampled from a girl under 18 with multiple sclerosis. The sample taken for sequencing was blood.

CDR3 bases: TGTGCCAGCAGCCAACAGGGGCCAGATACGCAGTATTTT. Amino acids: CASSQQGPDTQYF. The chain couples TRBV12-3 or TRBV12-4 to TRBJ2-3; 7 bases are shared with TRBD1. This CDR3 spans 13 amino acids. The ends lost 6 bases at V and 4 bases at J; junction bases unmatched: 4.